Each of the 18 T cell receptor beta chains below was sequenced from the same sample in a study of T cell responses to AZD1222 COVID-19 vaccine. Only in-frame clones appear in the TCRdb table, and some are missing; sequencing was by immunoSEQ multiplex PCR. Of more than 110,000 clones in the sample, over 90% were seen once. Sequencing used peripheral blood, obtained on day 0 of AZD1222 vaccination. All receptors come from an adult in good health.

The V call is TRBV4-1, the J call TRBJ1-1, with unresolved D. The CDR3 has 12 amino acids. Germline V gene data show CDR1 as MGHRA and CDR2 as YSYEKL. V lost 0 bases and J lost 10, with 9 bases in between. The CDR3 is CASSQDGVGAFF. The CDR3 nucleotides are TGCGCCAGCAGCCAAGATGGGGTGGGAGCTTTCTTT.

The chain joins TRBV19 to TRBJ1-2, with D possibly being TRBD1 (5 bases). Trimming removed 6 bases from V and 4 bases from J, with 15 bases in between. There are 14 residues in the CDR3. From germline, CDR1 is LNHDA and CDR2 SQIVND (reference sequence). CDR3 sequence reads: CASSPAGGGYGYTF. CDR3 DNA: TGTGCCAGTAGCCCAGCGGGGGGTGGCTATGGCTACACCTTC.

The gene calls are TRBV25-1 and TRBJ2-7; TRBD1 might be the D (5 bases). The CDR3 consists of 16 residues. Germline CDR1 and CDR2: MGHDK and SYGVNS. V was clipped by 3 bases and J by 4 bases, with 19 bases between them. The CDR3 spells CASSDPQGQVGYEQYF. The CDR3 nucleotides are TGTGCCAGCAGTGATCCCCAGGGTCAGGTGGGGTACGAGCAGTACTTC.

V and J are TRBV6-6 and TRBJ1-5; D not certain. The CDR3 runs to 15 residues. The germline V gene encodes CDR1 MNHNY and CDR2 SVGAGI (reference sequence). Trimming stripped 0 bases from V and 7 bases from J, with 13 bases between. CDR3 in amino acids: CASSYSSARMQPQHF. The CDR3 DNA is TGTGCCAGCAGTTACTCGTCAGCCAGGATGCAGCCCCAGCATTTT.

The V and J genes are TRBV11-2 and TRBJ2-7; maybe TRBD2 (5 bases). The V gene's germline CDR1 is SGHAT and CDR2 FQNNGV. Trimming left V 0 bases short and J 3 bases short, with 12 bases between. The CDR3 length is 15 residues. The CDR3, as DNA: TGTGCCAGCAGCTTAGAGGGAGAATCACACTACGAGCAGTACTTC. This translates into CASSLEGESHYEQYF.

V gene TRBV30 combines with J gene TRBJ1-2; possible D gene TRBD1, 6 bases. Germline CDR1 is GTSNPN and CDR2 is SVGIG (reference sequence). The CDR3 contains 12 residues. Trimming took off 2 bases at V and 7 bases at J, with 11 bases between the two ends. CDR3 sequence reads: CAWSPTGSGYTF. For the CDR3, the DNA is TGTGCCTGGAGTCCCACAGGGTCTGGCTACACCTTC.

This clone showed up just a few times. The CDR3 sequence is CASSRATNTGELFF. CDR3 nucleotide sequence: TGTGCCAGCAGCCGGGCGACGAACACCGGGGAGCTGTTTTTT. This sequence joins TRBV2 and TRBJ2-2; D is undetermined. With 6 bases removed from V and 0 bases from J, the gap between germline ends came to 8 bases. CDR3 length: 14 amino acids. The V gene's germline CDR1 is SNHLY and CDR2 FYNNEI. The complete variable domain, with remaining parts taken from reference TRBV2 and TRBJ2-2, reads EPEVTQTPSHQVTQMGQEVILRCVPISNHLYFYWYRQILGQKVEFLVSFYNNEISEKSEIFDDQFSVERPDGSNFTLKIRSTKLEDSAMYFCASSRATNTGELFFGEGSRLTVL.

This chain links TRBV19 with TRBJ1-1; the D is unclear. The CDR3 extends over 12 amino acids. The germline V gene encodes CDR1 LNHDA and CDR2 SQIVND (reference sequence). Trimming removed 3 bases at V and 7 bases at J, with 9 bases between. CDR3 sequence: CASSMKGGEAFF. For the CDR3, the DNA is TGTGCCAGTAGTATGAAGGGCGGTGAAGCTTTCTTT.

The CDR3: CASSWGARETQYF. In DNA form, the CDR3 reads TGTGCCAGCAGTTGGGGGGCGCGGGAGACCCAGTACTTC. This chain connects TRBV6-6 to TRBJ2-5; the D call may be TRBD1 or TRBD2 (6 bases each). The V gene lost 4 bases and the J gene lost 5 bases, with 11 bases spanning the gap. The CDR3 sequence is 13 residues long. The V gene's germline CDR1 is MNHNY and CDR2 SVGAGI (reference sequence).

As DNA, the CDR3 is TGCGCCAGCAGCCAATCTGATTTAGGGGGCGCTTCGGAAGCTTTCTTT. This translates into CASSQSDLGGASEAFF. The chain has TRBV4-1 and TRBJ1-1, with 7 bases that match TRBD1. The CDR3 has 16 residues. The junction had 14 bases not matched to a gene; V was cut back by 2 bases and J by 8 bases. Germline lookup yields CDR1 MGHRA and CDR2 YSYEKL.

This rearrangement joins TRBV7-9 to TRBJ1-1; D gene ambiguous. CDR1 SEHNR and CDR2 FQNEAQ come from the germline V gene (reference sequence). The length of the CDR3 is 13 residues. With 1 base removed from V and 1 base from J, the gap between germline ends came to 4 bases. The CDR3 coding sequence is TGTGCCAGCAGCTTAGTTCGGAACACTGAAGCTTTCTTT. Translating it yields CASSLVRNTEAFF.

The genes are TRBV19 and TRBJ2-1, with 7 bases identical to TRBD1. The J segment lost 3 bases and the V segment lost 5 bases, leaving 7 bases of the junction unmatched. The CDR3 is made up of 15 amino acids. The germline V gene has CDR1 LNHDA and CDR2 SQIVND (reference sequence). The CDR3 loop is CASSLTTGNYNEQFF. In DNA form, the CDR3 reads TGTGCCAGTAGTTTAACGACAGGGAACTACAATGAGCAGTTCTTC.

The rearrangement links TRBV2 to TRBJ2-7; 13 bases line up with TRBD2. CDR1 SNHLY and CDR2 FYNNEI come from the germline V gene. V dropped 4 bases and J dropped 5; count of bases not matched to a gene: 5. The CDR3 loop spans 15 amino acids. The CDR3 loop is CASSGLAGGVDEQYF. CDR3 nucleotide sequence: TGTGCCAGCAGTGGACTAGCGGGAGGTGTGGACGAGCAGTACTTC.

The chain has TRBV28 and TRBJ1-5; tentatively, D is TRBD1 (6 bases). The CDR3 is 14 amino acids. Germline V gene data show CDR1 as MDHEN and CDR2 as SYDVKM. Trimming removed 5 bases from V and 1 base from J, with 9 bases in between. The CDR3 nucleotides are TGTGCCAGCAGTCTAGGACAGAGCAATCAGCCCCAGCATTTT. Residues: CASSLGQSNQPQHF.

This chain connects TRBV19 to TRBJ2-7, with 12 bases lining up with TRBD1. In germline, CDR1 is LNHDA, CDR2 SQIVND (reference sequence). The CDR3 sequence is 16 residues long. Trimming cost V 2 bases and J 2 bases; bases outside gene matches: 4. For the CDR3, the DNA is TGTGCCAGTAGTATAAACCGGGACAGGGGGCCCTACGAGCAGTACTTC. Translating it yields CASSINRDRGPYEQYF. The full variable domain, its missing parts supplied by reference TRBV19 and TRBJ2-7, is DGGITQSPKYLFRKEGQNVTLSCEQNLNHDAMYWYRQDPGQGLRLIYYSQIVNDFQKGDIAEGYSVSREKKESFPLTVTSAQKNPTAFYLCASSINRDRGPYEQYFGPGTRLTVT.

This clone was picked up one time. The rearrangement uses TRBV5-5 and TRBJ2-3; 8 bases are shared with TRBD1. The CDR3 has 14 amino acids. V lost 9 bases, J lost 1 base, and 7 bases stayed unmatched. Germline-derived CDR1 and CDR2 are SGHKS and YYEKEE (reference sequence). The CDR3 sequence is CATDRDPGTDTQYF. The CDR3, as DNA: TGTGCCACGGACAGGGACCCAGGCACAGATACGCAGTATTTT.

The chain employs TRBV30 and TRBJ1-5; D gene ambiguous. CDR1 GTSNPN and CDR2 SVGIG come from the germline V gene (reference sequence). V was cut by 0 bases and J by 0 bases, with 9 bases left in between. CDR3 length: 15 amino acids. CDR3 protein: CAWSVPTYSNQPQHF. In DNA form, the CDR3 reads TGTGCCTGGAGTGTACCGACGTATAGCAATCAGCCCCAGCATTTT.

This rearrangement joins TRBV7-6 to TRBJ2-3, with 7 bases identical to TRBD1. The CDR3 has 16 amino acids. The germline V gene has CDR1 SGHVS and CDR2 FNYEAQ. V lost 3 bases, J lost 3 bases, and 9 bases stayed unmatched. The CDR3 protein is CASSLLQGTLTDTQYF. In nucleotides, the CDR3 is TGTGCCAGCAGCTTGCTACAGGGGACCTTGACAGATACGCAGTATTTT.